These 24 T cell receptor beta chains came from one sample sequenced in a study of CD4 and CD8 cells across lung adenocarcinoma regions. TCRdb re-called the PCR reads with MiXCR, one entry per CDR3 protein. This sample has roughly 24,000 distinct CDR3 sequences, with 45% to 60% found just once. The sample comprised CD4+ T cells from the center of a lung tumor. These receptors originate from a male donor with lung adenocarcinoma. The CD4 and CD8 labels of this study may be unreliable.

This clonotype was detected only once. Because the CDR3 is missing its conserved closing phenylalanine or tryptophan, this is likely a read error. The chain couples TRBV6-1 to TRBJ2-7; D tentatively fits TRBD1 or TRBD2 (5 bases each). The CDR3 is 16 amino acids. CDR1 MNHNS and CDR2 SASEGT come from the germline V gene. Trimming pared 6 bases from V and 2 bases from J, leaving 20 bases between. Written as DNA, the CDR3 is TGTGCCAGCAGCCCAGGGATGGGGACCGGAACCTACGAGCAGTACTTG. Its translation is CASSPGMGTGTYEQYL.

Comment on this clonotype: The germline gene is not matched at one end of the junction; a read error may be the cause. J is TRBJ2-3 and V is TRBV6-1; 10 positions match TRBD1. Germline CDR1 reads MNHNS; CDR2 reads SASEGT. The CDR3 runs 15 residues. The CDR3: CASSVRTGGSETQFF. In DNA form, the CDR3 reads TGTGCCAGCAGTGTTCGGACAGGGGGGTCCGAGACGCAGTTTTTT.

This clonotype is labeled as medium-sized. The chain combines TRBV7-6 with TRBJ2-5; D ambiguous. This CDR3 spans 13 amino acids. Germline V CDR1 and CDR2: SGHVS, FNYEAQ. V was clipped by 1 base and J by 2 bases, with 5 bases between them. CDR3 in amino acids: CASSLELQETQYF. The CDR3 DNA is TGTGCCAGCAGCTTAGAGCTGCAAGAGACCCAGTACTTC.

The gene calls are TRBV6-1 and TRBJ2-3; D possibly corresponds to TRBD2 (6 bases). Trimming took off 3 bases at V and 2 bases at J, with 12 bases between the two ends. Germline V gives CDR1 MNHNS, CDR2 SASEGT. This CDR3 has 15 residues. The CDR3 spells CASSDGGDITDTQYF. The CDR3 nucleotides are TGTGCCAGCAGTGACGGCGGGGATATCACAGATACGCAGTATTTT.

The chain couples TRBV5-1 to TRBJ2-1; no definite D call. Trimming left V 2 bases short and J 7 bases short, with 7 bases between. CDR1 and CDR2 from the germline V gene are SGHRS and YFSETQ. This CDR3 comprises 12 residues. CDR3 residues: CASSLYGNEQFF. The CDR3 DNA reads TGCGCCAGCAGCTTATACGGTAATGAGCAGTTCTTC. Supplemented by reference TRBV5-1 and TRBJ2-1, the full variable domain reads KAGVTQTPRYLIKTRGQQVTLSCSPISGHRSVSWYQQTPGQGLQFLFEYFSETQRNKGNFPGRFSGRQFSNSRSEMNVSTLELGDSALYLCASSLYGNEQFFGPGTRLTVL.

This clonotype showed up many times. This chain joins TRBV11-2 and TRBJ2-5; 7 positions match TRBD1. The end of the DNA aligns better with TRBJ2-7, so the J call may be wrong. Germline V CDR1 and CDR2: SGHAT, FQNNGV. The CDR3 is 14 amino acids. CDR3 sequence: CASSRNRDSVEQYF. CDR3 nucleotides: TGTGCCAGCAGCCGTAACCGGGACAGTGTCGAGCAGTACTTC.

About this clonotype itself: One end of the junction varies from germline; a read error may be responsible. The chain employs TRBV15 and TRBJ2-1; D call uncertain. The CDR3 spans 13 residues. CDR1 is LNHNV, CDR2 YYDKDF, per germline (reference sequence). The CDR3 protein is CATSRENKKTQYF. In DNA, the CDR3 is TGTGCCACCAGCAGAGAAAACAAAAAGACGCAGTATTTC.

The chain recombines TRBV14 with TRBJ1-1, with 11 bases that match TRBD1. The CDR3 has 15 amino acids. Per germline, CDR1 SGHDN and CDR2 FVKESK. The V segment lost 4 bases and the J segment 5 bases; nucleotides outside the gene matches: 6. CDR3 sequence: CASSLDRGQVTEAFF. The CDR3 nucleotides are TGTGCCAGCAGCCTGGACAGGGGGCAGGTGACTGAAGCTTTCTTT.

This clonotype has just a few counts. V usage is TRBV6-1 and J usage is TRBJ2-2; TRBD1 might be the D (5 bases). The CDR3 consists of 12 residues. V was shortened by 6 bases and J by 7 bases, with 9 bases between the two germline ends. The V gene's germline CDR1 is MNHNS and CDR2 SASEGT. The CDR3: CASSWTLGELFF. CDR3 in DNA: TGTGCCAGCAGCTGGACACTCGGGGAGCTGTTTTTT.

This clonotype is judged medium-sized. CDR3 in DNA: TGTGCCAGCAGTTTAAACAGGGGTTCCTACGAGCAGTACTTC. Translating it yields CASSLNRGSYEQYF. This chain joins TRBV6-5 and TRBJ2-7; 7 bases line up with TRBD1. The V gene end was trimmed by 4 bases and the J gene end by 1 base; junction bases not matched to a gene: 4. In germline, CDR1 is MNHEY, CDR2 SVGAGI. The CDR3 runs 14 residues.

V gene TRBV6-1 combines with J gene TRBJ2-1, with 8 bases aligning to TRBD1. CDR3 length: 14 residues. The V gene's germline CDR1 is MNHNS and CDR2 SASEGT. V lost 6 bases to trimming and J lost 10 bases; unmatched junction nucleotides: 11. CDR3 DNA: TGTGCCAGCAGGGCGGACAGGGCTACCTACGAGCAGTTCTTC. It encodes CASRADRATYEQFF.

This clonotype was detected only once. This chain uses TRBV6-5 with TRBJ2-2; D gene uncertain. CDR3 length equals 16 residues. The germline gives CDR1 MNHEY, CDR2 SVGAGI. V gave up 4 bases and J gave up 7 bases, with 19 bases separating them. The CDR3 protein is CASSSFFDKLGGELFF. CDR3 DNA sequence: TGTGCCAGCAGTTCGTTTTTCGACAAACTCGGCGGGGAGCTGTTTTTT.

V gene TRBV6-1 combines with J gene TRBJ1-2, with 7 bases aligning to TRBD1. Looked up from germline, CDR1 is MNHNS and CDR2 is SASEGT. The CDR3 covers 13 residues. The ends lost 5 bases at V and 4 bases at J; junction bases unmatched: 4. For the CDR3, the DNA is TGTGCCAGCAGTCCACAGGGGAGCTATGGCTACACCTTC. This gives the protein CASSPQGSYGYTF.

This clonotype came up many times. The rearrangement uses TRBV6-1 and TRBJ2-1; 7 bases line up with TRBD2. The DNA end is a closer match to TRBJ2-7, so the J assignment may be wrong. Germline V gene lookup returns CDR1 MNHNS and CDR2 SASEGT. The CDR3 covers 17 residues. The CDR3 DNA is TGTGCCAGCAGATCACACACGGGAGGTATGGACTCCTACGAGCAGTACTTC. Protein product: CASRSHTGGMDSYEQYF.

This clonotype was observed many times. The chain is built from TRBV6-1 and TRBJ2-7; D is unclear. The germline V gene has CDR1 MNHNS and CDR2 SASEGT. V was trimmed by 3 bases and J by 3 bases, leaving 18 bases between them. This CDR3 spans 16 amino acids. The CDR3 DNA follows: TGTGCCAGCAGTGACAGCTGGCAAAAGGACCACTACGAGCAGTACTTC. Translating it yields CASSDSWQKDHYEQYF.

The chain has TRBV6-2 or TRBV6-3 and TRBJ1-5; D perhaps matches TRBD1 (5 bases). CDR3 length equals 15 residues. Germline CDR1 MNHEY, CDR2 SVGEGT. V lost 2 bases and J lost 2, with 10 bases in between. CDR3 residues: CASSYGGSRNQPQHF. The CDR3 DNA reads as TGTGCCAGCAGTTACGGGGGGAGTCGCAATCAGCCCCAGCATTTT.

The chain carries TRBV6-1 and TRBJ2-3; tentatively, D is TRBD1 (6 bases). The CDR3 is made up of 13 amino acids. In germline, CDR1 is MNHNS, CDR2 SASEGT. With 6 bases removed from V and 8 bases from J, the gap between germline ends came to 15 bases. The CDR3, as DNA: TGTGCCAGCAGGGGTACAGGGCTAGTTACGCAGTATTTT. Its translation is CASRGTGLVTQYF.

This clonotype was counted a few times. This sequence joins TRBV15 and TRBJ2-1; TRBD1 matches at 10 bases. Matching the DNA end better, TRBJ2-7 makes the J call doubtful. Germline V gene data show CDR1 as LNHNV and CDR2 as YYDKDF (reference sequence). The CDR3 has 14 amino acids. The chain's CDR3 is CATSRETGGGEQYF. The CDR3 DNA follows: TGTGCCACCAGCAGAGAGACAGGGGGCGGCGAGCAGTACTTC.

The sample holds a few counts of this clonotype. This chain connects TRBV7-2 to TRBJ2-1; the match to TRBD2 covers 11 bases. The assigned J gene may be wrong: the sequence end matches TRBJ2-7 better. Germline loops: CDR1 SGHTA, CDR2 FQGNSA. The CDR3 runs to 14 residues. This CDR3 reads CASSLTSGSAEQYF. CDR3 nucleotide sequence: TGTGCCAGCAGCTTAACTAGCGGGAGTGCCGAGCAGTACTTC.

This clonotype was seen a few times. The chain recombines TRBV11-2 with TRBJ2-1, with a tentative D call TRBD2 (5 bases). Per germline, CDR1 SGHAT and CDR2 FQNNGV. Deletions cut 2 bases from V and 0 bases from J, with 11 bases between. The CDR3 totals 16 residues. The CDR3 sequence: CASSLLSASSYNEQFF. The CDR3 DNA is TGTGCCAGCAGCTTACTTAGCGCGAGCTCCTACAATGAGCAGTTCTTC.

The sample holds many counts of this clonotype. This chain joins TRBV5-1 and TRBJ2-2, with 10 bases aligning to TRBD2. Trimming took 4 bases from V and 0 from J; bases not matched to a gene: 6. Germline V gives CDR1 SGHRS, CDR2 YFSETQ. This CDR3 spans 17 amino acids. The CDR3 DNA reads as TGCGCCAGCAGCAGAGTAGCGGGAGGCCCGAACACCGGGGAGCTGTTTTTT. Residues: CASSRVAGGPNTGELFF. The variable domain in full, with the rest retrieved from reference TRBV5-1 and TRBJ2-2, is KAGVTQTPRYLIKTRGQQVTLSCSPISGHRSVSWYQQTPGQGLQFLFEYFSETQRNKGNFPGRFSGRQFSNSRSEMNVSTLELGDSALYLCASSRVAGGPNTGELFFGEGSRLTVL.

The chain joins TRBV6-5 to TRBJ2-1; D is uncertain. This CDR3 region has 14 residues. Germline V gene sequence: CDR1 MNHEY, CDR2 SVGAGI. V was clipped by 0 bases and J by 7 bases, with 10 bases between them. This chain's CDR3 is CASSYSAWMNEQFF. The DNA for the CDR3 is TGTGCCAGCAGTTACTCGGCGTGGATGAATGAGCAGTTCTTC.

The J gene is TRBJ2-2, the V gene TRBV6-5; D gene uncertain. The CDR3 has 13 amino acids. In germline, CDR1 is MNHEY, CDR2 SVGAGI. The V end was cut by 2 bases, the J end by 5 bases, with 6 bases between. The CDR3 DNA follows: TGTGCCAGCAGTTACGGGATAACCGGGGAGCTGTTTTTT. This translates into CASSYGITGELFF.

The J gene is TRBJ2-3, the V gene TRBV6-1, with a possible D match to TRBD2 (5 bases). Per the germline V gene, CDR1 is MNHNS and CDR2 is SASEGT. V shed 11 bases and J shed 10 bases, with 28 bases lying between them. CDR3 size: 15 residues. The DNA of the CDR3 is TGTGCCCTCGGCCTCCAGGCCGGGATCCCCGGGGCGCAGTATTTT. It encodes CALGLQAGIPGAQYF.